This T cell receptor (beta chain) was profiled in a study of neurological immune-mediated disorders. Study-level results: Private repertoires in all groups were suggested by the finding that expanded clones across subjects shared no CDR3 amino acid sequences.

TCRdb analysed the 5' RACE reads with MiXCR anew, one entry per CDR3 protein. The profile covers some 37,000 distinct CDR3 sequences, with around 3.1% appearing a single time and approximately 8.4% taken by the ten largest. Between the trimmed V and J ends, which lost 2 bases and 5 bases, there was a span of 12 bases. The CDR3 totals 14 residues. This clonotype was recorded many times. What it recognizes is unknown. The time point was: longitudinal time-point 1 (baseline). The chain is built from TRBV12-3 or TRBV12-4 and TRBJ1-1; TRBD1 might be the D (5 bases). Sequencing was carried out using PBMCs. This TCR came from an older woman with multiple sclerosis. CDR3: CASSLMGGSTEAFF. The DNA of the CDR3 is TGTGCCAGCAGTTTAATGGGGGGAAGTACTGAAGCTTTCTTT.